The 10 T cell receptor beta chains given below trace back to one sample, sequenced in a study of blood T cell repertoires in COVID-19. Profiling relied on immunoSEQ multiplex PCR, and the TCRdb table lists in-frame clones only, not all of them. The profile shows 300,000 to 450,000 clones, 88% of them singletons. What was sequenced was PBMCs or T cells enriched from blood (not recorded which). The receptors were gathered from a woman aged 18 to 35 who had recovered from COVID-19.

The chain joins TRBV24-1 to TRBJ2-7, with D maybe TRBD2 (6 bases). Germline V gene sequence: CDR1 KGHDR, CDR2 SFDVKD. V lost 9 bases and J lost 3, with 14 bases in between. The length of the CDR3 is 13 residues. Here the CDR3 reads CATGAGNGYEQYF. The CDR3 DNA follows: TGTGCCACCGGGGCGGGGAATGGCTACGAGCAGTACTTC.

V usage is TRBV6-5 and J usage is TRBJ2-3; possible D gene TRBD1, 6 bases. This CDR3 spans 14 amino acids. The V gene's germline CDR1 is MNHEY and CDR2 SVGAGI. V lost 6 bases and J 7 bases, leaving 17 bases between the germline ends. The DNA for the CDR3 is TGTGCCAGCAGCCCCGGACAGATGCGAAATACGCAGTATTTT. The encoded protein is CASSPGQMRNTQYF.

The CDR3 spells CASSLEGQGPNGYTF. The DNA for the CDR3 is TGTGCCAGCAGCTTAGAGGGACAGGGCCCTAACGGCTACACCTTC. The rearrangement uses TRBV7-9 and TRBJ1-2; the match to TRBD1 covers 9 bases. This CDR3 region has 15 residues. With 1 base clipped from V and 8 bases from J, the junction kept 8 bases outside the gene matches. Germline values: CDR1 SEHNR, CDR2 FQNEAQ (reference sequence).

This chain's CDR3 is CAWSVEGGNEQYF. The CDR3 region has the DNA TGTGCCTGGAGTGTAGAGGGAGGGAACGAGCAGTACTTC. This chain uses TRBV30 with TRBJ2-7; 7 bases agree with TRBD2. The J segment lost 5 bases and the V segment lost 0 bases, leaving 4 bases of the junction unmatched. This CDR3 has 13 amino acids. Germline assignment: CDR1 GTSNPN and CDR2 SVGIG (reference sequence).

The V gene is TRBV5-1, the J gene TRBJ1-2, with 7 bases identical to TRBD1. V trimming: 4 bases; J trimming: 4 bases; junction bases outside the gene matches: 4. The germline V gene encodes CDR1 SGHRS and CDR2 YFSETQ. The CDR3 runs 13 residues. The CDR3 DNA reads TGCGCCAGCAGCCCGCGGACAGGCTATGGCTACACCTTC. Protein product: CASSPRTGYGYTF.

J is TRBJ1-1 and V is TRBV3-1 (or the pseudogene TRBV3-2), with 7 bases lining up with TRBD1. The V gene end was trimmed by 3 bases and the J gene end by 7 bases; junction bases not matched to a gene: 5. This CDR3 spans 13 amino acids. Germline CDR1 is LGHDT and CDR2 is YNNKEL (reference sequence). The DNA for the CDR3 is TGTGCCAGCAGCCAGACAGGGAGGAGTGAAGCTTTCTTT. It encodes CASSQTGRSEAFF.

The CDR3 nucleotides read TGTGCCACTAAGGAGAGGGAAGGCGGCACTGAAGCTTTCTTT. This codes for CATKEREGGTEAFF. The chain recombines TRBV28 with TRBJ1-1; no clear D. V lost 10 bases to trimming and J lost 4 bases, with 19 bases between them. CDR1 MDHEN and CDR2 SYDVKM come from the germline V gene. The CDR3 runs to 14 residues.

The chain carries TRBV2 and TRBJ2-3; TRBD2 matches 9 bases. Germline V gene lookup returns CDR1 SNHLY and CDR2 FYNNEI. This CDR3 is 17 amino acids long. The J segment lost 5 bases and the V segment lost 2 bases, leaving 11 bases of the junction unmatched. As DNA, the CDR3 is TGTGCCAGCAGTGAAATCGGGCTAGCGGGGCAAGTAGATACGCAGTATTTT. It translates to CASSEIGLAGQVDTQYF. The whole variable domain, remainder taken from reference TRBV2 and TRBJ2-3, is EPEVTQTPSHQVTQMGQEVILRCVPISNHLYFYWYRQILGQKVEFLVSFYNNEISEKSEIFDDQFSVERPDGSNFTLKIRSTKLEDSAMYFCASSEIGLAGQVDTQYFGPGTRLTVL.

The CDR3 is CASSLAPTGPYNEQFF. The CDR3 DNA is TGTGCCAGCAGCTTAGCTCCCACAGGGCCATACAATGAGCAGTTCTTC. The gene calls are TRBV7-3 and TRBJ2-1, with TRBD1 as a possible D gene (6 bases). This CDR3 comprises 16 residues. The V end lost 2 bases, the J end lost 4 bases, and 15 bases lay between the germline ends. The germline CDR1 and CDR2 sequences are SGHTA and FQGTGA.

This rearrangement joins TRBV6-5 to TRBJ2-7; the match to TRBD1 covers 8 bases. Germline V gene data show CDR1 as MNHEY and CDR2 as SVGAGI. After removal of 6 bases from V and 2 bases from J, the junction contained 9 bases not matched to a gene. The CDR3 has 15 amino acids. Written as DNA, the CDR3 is TGTGCCAGCAGGGGATCAGCCAGGGGGCCCTACGAGCAGTACTTC. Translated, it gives CASRGSARGPYEQYF.